This entry features one TCR beta chain sequence. These data are taken from a study of radiation and T cells in renal cell carcinoma. CDR3 length equals 15 residues. Looked up from germline, CDR1 is LGHNA and CDR2 is YNFKEQ. V was clipped by 0 bases and J by 11 bases; unmatched bases: 5. Time point here: blood 2 weeks post-SBRT. Noted treatment: 15 Gy SBRT to primary tumor, nephrectomy 4 weeks later. The patient's renal cell carcinoma had clear cell pathology. Sequencing was performed with immunoSEQ multiplex PCR; in TCRdb, only in-frame clones are kept and a portion is missing. The repertoire has roughly 150,000 clones, 87% of them found once; the top ten carry 10% to 15%.

The specimen comprised blood, sampled from a patient whose treatment included radiotherapy and nephrectomy. The genes are TRBV4-2 and TRBJ1-6; 9 bases map to TRBD1. This clonotype was sampled from a woman between 45 and 65 years old with renal cell carcinoma. The CDR3 sequence is CASSQDRGTGTPLHF. CDR3 nucleotides: TGTGCCAGCAGCCAAGATAGAGGGACAGGGACACCCCTCCACTTT.